The following is a T cell receptor beta chain sequence with its context. Its target is unknown. The data are from a study of T cell responses to AZD1222 COVID-19 vaccine. Clones were sequenced by immunoSEQ multiplex PCR, and TCRdb holds only the in-frame ones, with some missing. In the table there are around 140,000 clones, approximately 90% of which are singletons. V was trimmed by 3 bases and J by 2 bases, leaving 11 bases between them. The CDR3 runs to 15 residues. The germline gives CDR1 MNHEY, CDR2 SMNVEV (reference sequence). Study observations and caveats: The sample set comprised mostly white British donors with more females, and clonal diversity was possibly underestimated. Spike-wide vaccine-associated CD4 TCRs dominated at 160-218 and 743-854. Nearly half of spike-specific TCRs reportedly target unmutated variant regions.

This receptor was obtained from an adult who received the AZD1222 COVID-19 vaccine. V gene TRBV27 combines with J gene TRBJ1-5, with D maybe TRBD1 (5 bases). Material: peripheral blood, obtained 28 days after the second AZD1222 dose. This CDR3 reads CASSLYRGGNQPQHF. CDR3 sequence (DNA): TGTGCCAGCAGTTTGTACCGAGGGGGCAATCAGCCCCAGCATTTT.